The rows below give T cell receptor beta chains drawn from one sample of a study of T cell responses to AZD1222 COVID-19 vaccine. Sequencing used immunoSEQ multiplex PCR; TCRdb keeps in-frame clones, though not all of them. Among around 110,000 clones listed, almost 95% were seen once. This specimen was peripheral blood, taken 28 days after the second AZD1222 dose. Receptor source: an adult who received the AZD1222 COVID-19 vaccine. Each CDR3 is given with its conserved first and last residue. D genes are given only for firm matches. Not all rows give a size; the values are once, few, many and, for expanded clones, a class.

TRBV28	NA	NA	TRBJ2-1	TGTGCCAGCAGTTTTCTTGCGGGTAATGAGCAGTTCTTC	CASSFLAGNEQFF
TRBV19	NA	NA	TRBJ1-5	TGTGCTTCAGGGACCCAGCCCCAGCATTTT	CASGTQPQHF
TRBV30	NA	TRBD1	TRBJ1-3	TGTGCTTTACAGGGGTTTGGAAACACCATATATTTT	CALQGFGNTIYF
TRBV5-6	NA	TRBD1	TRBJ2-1	TGTGCCAGCAGCTTAACAGGGGGTCCCAATGAGCAGTTCTTC	CASSLTGGPNEQFF
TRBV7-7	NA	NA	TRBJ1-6	TGTGCCAGCAGCTTATGGCACAGCTCCTATAATTCACCCCTCCACTTT	CASSLWHSSYNSPLHF
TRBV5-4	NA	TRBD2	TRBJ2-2	TGTGCCAGCAGCCTAGCGGGAGGGCCCGCCGGGGAGCTGTTTTTT	CASSLAGGPAGELFF
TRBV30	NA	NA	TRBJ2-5	TGTGCCTGGGATAAGATGCTCAGGCCGAGTGAGACCCAGTACTTC	CAWDKMLRPSETQYF
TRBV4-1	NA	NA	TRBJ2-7	TGCGCCAGCAGCCAAGATCGGAGGGACACCTACGAGCAGTACTTC	CASSQDRRDTYEQYF
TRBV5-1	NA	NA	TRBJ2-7	TGCGCCAGCAGCTTGGTTGGTTCGTACGAGCAGTACTTC	CASSLVGSYEQYF
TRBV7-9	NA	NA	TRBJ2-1	TGTGCCAGCAGCTACCCGGTCGGGGTGCGGGATGAGCAGTTCTTC	CASSYPVGVRDEQFF
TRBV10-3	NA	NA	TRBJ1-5	TGTGCCATCAGTGAGTCCGGAGATAGCAATCAGCCCCAGCATTTT	CAISESGDSNQPQHF
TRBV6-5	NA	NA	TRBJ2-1	TGTGCCAGCAGTTACTCGATGAGCGGTTGGTTCTTC	CASSYSMSGWFF
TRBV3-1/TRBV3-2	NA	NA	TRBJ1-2	TGTGCCAGCAGCCAAGTATCCCATGGCTACACCTTC	CASSQVSHGYTF
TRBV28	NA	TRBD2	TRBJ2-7	TGTGCCATTTCAGCGGGAGTTCTCCACGAGCAGTACTTC	CAISAGVLHEQYF
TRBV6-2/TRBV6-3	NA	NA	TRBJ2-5	TGTGCCAGCAGTTACGATAGCAGGGGCCAAGAGACCCAGTACTTC	CASSYDSRGQETQYF
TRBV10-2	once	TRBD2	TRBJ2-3	TGCGCCAGCAGTCTAGCGGGAGTTACAGATACGCAGTATTTT	CASSLAGVTDTQYF
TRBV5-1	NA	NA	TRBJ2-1	TGCGCCAGCAGCCTAGGACAGGGAGGGGTGAATGAGCAGTTCTTC	CASSLGQGGVNEQFF
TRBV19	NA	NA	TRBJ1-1	TGTGCCAGTAGGGTCAGGGAAATGAACACTGAAGCTTTCTTT	CASRVREMNTEAFF
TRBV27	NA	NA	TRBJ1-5	TGTGCCAGGGTTTATAGCAATCAGCCCCAGCATTTT	CARVYSNQPQHF
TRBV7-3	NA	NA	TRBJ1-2	TGTGCCAGCAGCTTATATTCCGAGGAGGTGGGGGGATGCACCTTC	CASSLYSEEVGGCTF
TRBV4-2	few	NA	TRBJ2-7	TGTGCCAGCAGCCAATACAACAAGTCCTACGAGCAGTACTTC	CASSQYNKSYEQYF
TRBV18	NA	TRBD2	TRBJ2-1	TGTGCCAGCTCACCAAAGAGCGGGAGGTGGGATGAGCAGTTCTTC	CASSPKSGRWDEQFF
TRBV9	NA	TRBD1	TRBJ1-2	TGTGCCAGCAGCGTAGCCGGACAGGGCTACTATGGCTACACCTTC	CASSVAGQGYYGYTF
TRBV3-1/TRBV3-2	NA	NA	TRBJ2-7	TGTGCCAGCAGCCAAGTCCTTTACCCCTCCTACGAGCAGTACTTC	CASSQVLYPSYEQYF
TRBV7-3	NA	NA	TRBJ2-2	TGTGCCAGCAGCTTAACGGGGGGTAACGCCGGGGAGCTGTTTTTT	CASSLTGGNAGELFF
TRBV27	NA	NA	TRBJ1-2	TGTGCCAGCATGAAGTACACCTTC	CASMKYTF
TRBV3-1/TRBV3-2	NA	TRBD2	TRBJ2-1	TGTGCCAGCAGCCACTCGGGGCGGGGGAACTACAATGAGCAGTTCTTC	CASSHSGRGNYNEQFF
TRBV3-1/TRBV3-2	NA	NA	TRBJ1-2	TGTGCCAGCAGCCAAGATAGGAGACAGGAGACCTATTATGGCTACACCTTC	CASSQDRRQETYYGYTF
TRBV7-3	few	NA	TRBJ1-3	TGTGCCAGCAGCTTAACGGCGGGACACCTCTACTCTGGAAACACCATATATTTT	CASSLTAGHLYSGNTIYF
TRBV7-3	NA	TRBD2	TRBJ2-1	TGTGCCAGCAGCGATAGCGGGGGCCCCTACAATGAGCAGTTCTTC	CASSDSGGPYNEQFF
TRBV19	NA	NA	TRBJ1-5	TGTGCCAGTAGGTCGCGGGGGGGGAATCAGCCCCAGCATTTT	CASRSRGGNQPQHF
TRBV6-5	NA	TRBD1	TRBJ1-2	TGTGCCAGCAGCCTTGGGACAGGGGGTGGCTACACCTTC	CASSLGTGGGYTF
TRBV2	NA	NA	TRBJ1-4	TGTGCCAGCAGTAGGAACCATCAAGGTGAAAAACTGTTTTTT	CASSRNHQGEKLFF
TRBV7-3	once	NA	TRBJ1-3	TGTGCCAGCAGCGCACGGCTGCCCATATATTTT	CASSARLPIYF
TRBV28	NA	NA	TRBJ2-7	TGTGCCAGCGGCCTGGAGGCACCCATTAACGAGCAGTACTTC	CASGLEAPINEQYF
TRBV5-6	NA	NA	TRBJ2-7	TGTGCCAGCAGCTTGCTGACTAGGGGCACCTACGAGCAGTACTTC	CASSLLTRGTYEQYF
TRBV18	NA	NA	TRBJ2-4	TGTGCCAGCTCACCACCGGGAGGTTACTCGGACATTCAGTACTTC	CASSPPGGYSDIQYF
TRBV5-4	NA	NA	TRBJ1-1	TGTGCCAGCAGCTTCCATCGAGACACTGAAGCTTTCTTT	CASSFHRDTEAFF
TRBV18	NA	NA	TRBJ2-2	TGTGCCAGCTCACCACTGGGCAGGGTCGATACACTGTTTTTT	CASSPLGRVDTLFF
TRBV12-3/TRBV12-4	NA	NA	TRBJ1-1	TGTGCCAGCACAGGGAGCTCTGAAGCTTTCTTT	CASTGSSEAFF
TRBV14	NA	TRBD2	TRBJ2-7	TGTGCCAGCAGCCCCGTTGAGACTAGCGGGATTCTTGAGCAGTACTTC	CASSPVETSGILEQYF
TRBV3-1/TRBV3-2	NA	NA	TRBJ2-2	TGTGCCAGCAGCCAAGGTCTAGTCACCGGGGAGCTGTTTTTT	CASSQGLVTGELFF
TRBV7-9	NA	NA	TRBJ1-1	TGTGCCAGCAGCTACTGGAATGCTGAAGCTTTCTTT	CASSYWNAEAFF
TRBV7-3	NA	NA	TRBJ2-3	TGTGCCAGCAGCTTTGCTCCTAGCGGCACAGATACGCAGTATTTT	CASSFAPSGTDTQYF